A single sample gave rise to the 5 T cell receptor beta chains below, sequenced in a study of PD-1 blockade in classical Hodgkin lymphoma. The assay was immunoSEQ multiplex PCR, and TCRdb's table has in-frame clones only and misses some. The sample holds around 50,000 clones, about 91% seen once. Relapse after autologous stem cell transplantation occurred in every patient, and brentuximab vedotin exposure varied. Sequenced here: peripheral blood mononuclear cells (PBMCs), sampled before the second cycle of nivolumab. The receptors derive from a human donor with classical Hodgkin lymphoma.

The V gene is TRBV28, the J gene TRBJ1-2; 8 bases are a match to TRBD1. Trimming removed 8 bases from V and 5 bases from J; junction bases left unmatched: 4. The germline V gene encodes CDR1 MDHEN and CDR2 SYDVKM. There are 12 residues in the CDR3. CDR3 DNA sequence: TGTGCCAGCGATCGGACAGGGTATGGCTACACCTTC. It yields the protein CASDRTGYGYTF.

The V call is TRBV29-1, the J call TRBJ1-1, with a tentative D call TRBD1 (5 bases). In germline, CDR1 is SQVTM, CDR2 ANQGSEA. The CDR3 spans 15 residues. The V and J ends lost 2 bases and 0 bases respectively, with 13 bases between them. The CDR3 coding sequence is TGCAGCGTTGAATCAACAGGTACTATGAACACTGAAGCTTTCTTT. It codes for CSVESTGTMNTEAFF.

The chain links TRBV9 to TRBJ2-2; 7 nucleotides agree with TRBD1. With V trimmed by 1 base and J by 1 base, 1 base remained unmatched. The CDR3 has 15 amino acids. From germline, CDR1 is SGDLS and CDR2 YYNGEE. The CDR3: CASSVRTGNTGELFF. CDR3 DNA sequence: TGTGCCAGCAGCGTACGGACAGGGAACACCGGGGAGCTGTTTTTT.

The V call is TRBV27, the J call TRBJ2-1; TRBD2 matches 13 bases. V lost 5 bases and J lost 10; bases outside the gene matches: 8. From germline, CDR1 is MNHEY and CDR2 SMNVEV (reference sequence). The CDR3 sequence is 15 residues long. CDR3 residues: CASSPRLAGGLEQFF. DNA of the CDR3: TGTGCCAGCAGTCCCAGACTAGCGGGGGGTTTGGAGCAGTTCTTC.

The rearrangement uses TRBV19 and TRBJ1-5; 9 bases are a match to TRBD1. Germline V lookup: CDR1 LNHDA, CDR2 SQIVND (reference sequence). The CDR3 sequence is 17 residues long. V was pared by 1 base and J by 0 bases, with 4 bases of the junction left unmatched. This CDR3 reads CASSIGQGEYSNQPQHF. Written as DNA, the CDR3 is TGTGCCAGTAGTATAGGACAGGGGGAATATAGCAATCAGCCCCAGCATTTT.